This T cell receptor beta chain was obtained from a study of shared clonotypes between healthy human individuals. CD4+ cell separation produced CD45RA+ naive and CD45RA-negative memory subsets. The method was immunoSEQ multiplex PCR; TCRdb's version includes in-frame clones alone and lacks a portion of them. Of 1.6 million or so clones in the sample, approximately 98.5% were seen once. The TCR comes from a man under 40 in good health. Sample: naive CD4+ T cells sorted from blood. This sample's subset: CD45RA+ positively selected.

The CDR3 loop reads CASSYSRFGQSGELFF. The CDR3 nucleotides are TGTGCCAGCAGTTACTCGAGGTTTGGCCAGTCCGGGGAGCTGTTTTTT. The rearrangement joins TRBV6-5 to TRBJ2-2; D unresolved. Looked up from germline, CDR1 is MNHEY and CDR2 is SVGAGI. V was clipped by 0 bases and J by 6 bases, with 14 bases between them. This CDR3 comprises 16 residues.